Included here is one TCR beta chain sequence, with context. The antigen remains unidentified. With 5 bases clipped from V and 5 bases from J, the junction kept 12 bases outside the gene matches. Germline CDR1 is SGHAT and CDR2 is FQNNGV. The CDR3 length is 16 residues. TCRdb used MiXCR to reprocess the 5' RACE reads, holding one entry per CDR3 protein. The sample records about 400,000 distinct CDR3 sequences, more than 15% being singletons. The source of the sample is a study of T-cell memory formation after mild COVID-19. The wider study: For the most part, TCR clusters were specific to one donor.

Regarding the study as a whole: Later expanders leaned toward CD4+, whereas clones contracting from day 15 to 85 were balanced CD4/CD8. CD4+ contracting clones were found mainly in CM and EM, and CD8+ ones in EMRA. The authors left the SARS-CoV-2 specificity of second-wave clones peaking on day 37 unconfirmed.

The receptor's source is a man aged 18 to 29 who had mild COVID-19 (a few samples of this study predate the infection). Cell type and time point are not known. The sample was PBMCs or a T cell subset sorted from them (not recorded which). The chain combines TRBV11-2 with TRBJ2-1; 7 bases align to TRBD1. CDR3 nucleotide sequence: TGTGCCAGCAGCCCCCCTGGGACAGTCGGCCACAATGAGCAGTTCTTC. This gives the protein CASSPPGTVGHNEQFF.